This T cell receptor (beta chain) was sequenced during a study of T cell responses to AZD1222 COVID-19 vaccine. Study-level results: Donor demographics were predominantly white British with a female majority; clonal diversity may be underestimated. Researchers took repertoire samples only after the peak T cell response had come.

Germline V lookup: CDR1 LGHNT, CDR2 FRNRAP. The CDR3 covers 14 residues. Trimming stripped 2 bases from V and 9 bases from J, with 16 bases between. TCRdb's copy holds only in-frame clones and misses some; the assay was immunoSEQ multiplex PCR. The data show roughly 98,000 clones, around 85% seen once. As to this clone: The target antigen is unknown.

This receptor was taken from an adult who received the AZD1222 COVID-19 vaccine. The material was peripheral blood, obtained 28 days after the second AZD1222 dose. The genes are TRBV12-5 and TRBJ1-2; unclear D gene. CDR3 residues: CASGLLPIDGRYTF. CDR3 nucleotide sequence: TGTGCTAGTGGTTTGCTCCCCATTGACGGTCGCTACACCTTC.